One and the same sample provided the 10 T cell receptor beta chains below, sequenced in a study of T cells in women clearing cervical HPV infection. Assay used: immunoSEQ multiplex PCR; TCRdb lists only in-frame clones, some missing. This sample's table has around 17,000 clones. Sequencing input: blood buffy coat. Receptors were obtained from a woman between 18 and 70 years old with a cervical HPV16 infection that either progressed to CIN3+ or cleared (not recorded which).

Concerning this clone itself: With the read ending 3 residues before the CDR3 end, the germline J gene is used to fill in that end. V gene TRBV2 combines with J gene TRBJ2-1, with a possible D match to TRBD1 (5 bases). The germline V gene has CDR1 SNHLY and CDR2 FYNNEI. V was cut by 8 bases and J by 3 bases, with 14 bases left in between. The CDR3 extends over 14 amino acids. Incomplete CDR3 DNA: TGTGCCAGCGGCGACAGAGACCTCTACAATGAG. Translated, it gives CASGDRDLYNE. The full CDR3 protein is CASGDRDLYNEQFF.

As regards this clone: The read stops 3 residues short of the end of the CDR3; the missing end is completed from the germline J gene. J is TRBJ1-2 and V is TRBV19; weak D call: TRBD1 (6 bases). Germline V gene lookup returns CDR1 LNHDA and CDR2 SQIVND (reference sequence). The CDR3 has 15 amino acids. The V end lost 6 bases, the J end lost 1 base, and 15 bases lay between the germline ends. CDR3 amino acids: CASRDSSLLNYGYTF. The covered CDR3 bases are TGTGCCAGTAGGGACAGCTCACTCCTTAACTATGGC.

As for this clone: Read data end 3 residues before the CDR3 end; the end is taken from the germline J gene. The chain combines TRBV20-1 with TRBJ2-2; 7 nucleotides agree with TRBD1. V dropped 6 bases and J dropped 5; count of bases not matched to a gene: 6. Germline CDR1 and CDR2: DFQATT and SNEGSKA (reference sequence). This CDR3 comprises 13 residues. The CDR3 sequence is CSALDRVTGELFF. CDR3 bases read: TGCAGTGCCCTAGACAGGGTAACCGGGGAG.

About this clone: Coverage ceases 3 residues before the CDR3 finishes, and the germline J gene fills in the end. The chain couples TRBV2 to TRBJ2-1; TRBD2 aligns across 8 bases. Per germline, CDR1 SNHLY and CDR2 FYNNEI. The CDR3 sequence is 15 residues long. V gave up 6 bases and J gave up 2 bases; unmatched junction bases: 6. The CDR3 protein is CASRPGTRTYNEQFF. CDR3 bases read: TGTGCCAGCAGACCCGGGACTAGAACCTACAATGAG.

Comments on this clone: With the read ending 3 residues before the CDR3 end, the germline J gene is used to fill in that end. The chain uses TRBV20-1 and TRBJ2-3; 12 nucleotides align to TRBD2. The V gene end was trimmed by 3 bases and the J gene end by 1 base; junction bases not matched to a gene: 8. The germline V gene encodes CDR1 DFQATT and CDR2 SNEGSKA (reference sequence). The CDR3 is 17 residues long. CDR3 loop: CSASSASGGAGTDTQYF. CDR3 DNA, as far as it was read: TGCAGTGCTAGTTCGGCTAGCGGGGGGGCGGGCACAGATACG.

Remarks on this clone: The read falls 3 residues short of the CDR3 end, and the missing part is taken from the germline J gene. The V gene is TRBV7-9, the J gene TRBJ2-1; TRBD1 is a possible D gene (6 bases). The CDR3 runs to 15 residues. The germline V and J ends were trimmed by 6 bases and 2 bases, with 14 bases remaining between them. The germline gives CDR1 SEHNR, CDR2 FQNEAQ (reference sequence). CDR3 sequence reads: CASSLRTETYNEQFF. The covered CDR3 bases are TGTGCCAGCAGTCTGAGGACAGAAACCTACAATGAG.

Worth noting for this clone: The observed sequence ends 3 residues before the CDR3 terminus, with the missing tail filled in from the germline J gene. V usage is TRBV2 and J usage is TRBJ1-5, with 9 nucleotides matching TRBD1. Germline V gene sequence: CDR1 SNHLY, CDR2 FYNNEI. The CDR3 is 15 residues long. With V trimmed by 5 bases and J by 7 bases, 9 bases remained unmatched. The CDR3 protein is CASSPNTGGWQPQHF. Partial CDR3 DNA: TGTGCCAGCAGTCCTAATACAGGGGGCTGGCAGCCC.

Of note for this clone: The read ends 3 residues shy of where the CDR3 ends; the end is completed using the germline J gene. V and J are TRBV28 and TRBJ1-4, with TRBD1 matching over 7 bases. Germline CDR1 is MDHEN and CDR2 is SYDVKM. J lost 0 bases, V lost 1 base, and 5 bases had no gene match. The CDR3 runs to 17 residues. The CDR3 DNA, read in part, is TGTGCCAGCAGTTTATTCGGCCAGGGGGCAACTAATGAAAAA. Its protein product is CASSLFGQGATNEK. The whole CDR3 region reads CASSLFGQGATNEKLFF.

The CDR3 bases that were read are TGCAGTGCAGGTCCGAGGGACACTGAA. Protein: CSAGPRDTE. The whole CDR3 region reads CSAGPRDTEAFF. V and J are TRBV20-1 and TRBJ1-1, with unresolved D. The DNA ends 3 residues before the CDR3 does, and the rest of the CDR3 is filled in from the germline J gene. Germline values: CDR1 DFQATT, CDR2 SNEGSKA (reference sequence). CDR3 length: 12 residues. Trimming took 6 bases from V and 3 from J, leaving 11 bases between them.

Concerning this clone itself: The CDR3 goes on 3 residues after the read ends, and that part is filled in from the germline J gene. The rearrangement links TRBV5-4 to TRBJ2-7; a weak D match, TRBD2 (6 bases). The germline CDR1 and CDR2 sequences are SGHNT and YYREEE (reference sequence). CDR3 length: 15 residues. V lost 4 bases and J 3 bases, leaving 17 bases between the germline ends. The sequenced CDR3 bases are TGTGCCAGCAGCCCACGAGGGACTGGGGGCTACGAG. This sequence encodes CASSPRGTGGYE. The whole CDR3 sequence reads CASSPRGTGGYEQYF.